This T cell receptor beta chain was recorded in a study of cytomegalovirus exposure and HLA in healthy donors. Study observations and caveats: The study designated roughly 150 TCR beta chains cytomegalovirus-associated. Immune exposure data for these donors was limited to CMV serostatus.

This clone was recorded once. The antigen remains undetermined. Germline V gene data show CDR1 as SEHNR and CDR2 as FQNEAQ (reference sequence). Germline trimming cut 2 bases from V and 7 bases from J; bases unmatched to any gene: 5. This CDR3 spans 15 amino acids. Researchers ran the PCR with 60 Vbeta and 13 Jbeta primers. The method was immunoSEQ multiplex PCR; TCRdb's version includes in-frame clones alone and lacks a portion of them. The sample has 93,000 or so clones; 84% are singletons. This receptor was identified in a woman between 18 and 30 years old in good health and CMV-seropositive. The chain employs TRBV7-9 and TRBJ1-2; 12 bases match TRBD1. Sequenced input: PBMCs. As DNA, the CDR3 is TGTGCCAGCAGCTTATCCCGGGACAGGGGGCTTGGCTACACCTTC. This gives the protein CASSLSRDRGLGYTF.